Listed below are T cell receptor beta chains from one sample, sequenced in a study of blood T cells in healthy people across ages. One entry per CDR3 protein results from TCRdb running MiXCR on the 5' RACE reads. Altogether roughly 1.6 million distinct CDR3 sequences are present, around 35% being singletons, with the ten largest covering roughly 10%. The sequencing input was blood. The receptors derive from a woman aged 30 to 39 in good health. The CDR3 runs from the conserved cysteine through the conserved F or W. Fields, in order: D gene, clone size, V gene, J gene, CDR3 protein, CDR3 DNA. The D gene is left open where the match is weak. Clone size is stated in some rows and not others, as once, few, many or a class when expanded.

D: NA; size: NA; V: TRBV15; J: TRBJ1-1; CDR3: CATSLGPKDREAFF; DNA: TGTGCCACCAGCTTGGGACCGAAGGACCGTGAAGCTTTCTTT
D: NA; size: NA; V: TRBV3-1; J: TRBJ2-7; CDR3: CASSQDFARSSEQYF; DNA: TGTGCCAGCAGCCAAGATTTCGCCAGATCCAGCGAGCAGTACTTC
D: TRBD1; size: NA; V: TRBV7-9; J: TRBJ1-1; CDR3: CASSPRDRGRLAFF; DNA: TGTGCCAGCAGCCCCCGGGACAGGGGGCGTTTGGCTTTCTTT
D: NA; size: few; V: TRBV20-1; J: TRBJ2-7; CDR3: CSARADTGGGYEQYF; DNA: TGCAGTGCTAGGGCAGACACAGGAGGGGGCTACGAGCAGTACTTC
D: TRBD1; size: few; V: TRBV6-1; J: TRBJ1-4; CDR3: CASMRTGANEKLFF; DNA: TGTGCCAGCATGAGGACAGGGGCTAATGAAAAACTGTTTTTT
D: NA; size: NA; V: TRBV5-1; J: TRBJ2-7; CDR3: CASSLSEAIYEQYF; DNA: TGCGCCAGCAGCTTAAGCGAGGCGATTTACGAGCAGTACTTC
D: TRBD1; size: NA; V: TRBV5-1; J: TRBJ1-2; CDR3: CASSDGTGGYGYTF; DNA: TGCGCCAGCAGCGACGGGACAGGGGGTTATGGCTACACCTTC
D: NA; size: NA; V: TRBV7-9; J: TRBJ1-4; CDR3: CASSFPQGNGEKLFF; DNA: TGTGCCAGCAGCTTTCCCCAGGGGAATGGAGAAAAACTGTTTTTT
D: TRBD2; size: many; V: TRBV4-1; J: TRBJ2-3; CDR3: CASSLRAGTSGTDTQYF; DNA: TGCGCCAGCAGCCTTCGAGCGGGGACTAGCGGCACAGATACGCAGTATTTT
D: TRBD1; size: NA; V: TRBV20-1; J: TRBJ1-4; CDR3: CSARGPDRGRVLEKRFF; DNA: TGCAGTGCTAGAGGACCCGACAGGGGGCGCGTCCTTGAAAAACGGTTTTTT
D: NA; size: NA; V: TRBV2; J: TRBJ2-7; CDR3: CAGSDRAGLYEQYF; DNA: TGTGCCGGCAGTGACCGGGCGGGGTTATACGAGCAGTACTTC
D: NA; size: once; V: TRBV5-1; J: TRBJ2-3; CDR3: CASSLDMFTDTQYF; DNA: TGCGCCAGCAGCTTGGACATGTTCACAGATACGCAGTATTTT
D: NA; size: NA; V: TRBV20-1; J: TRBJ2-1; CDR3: CSARITFLEQFF; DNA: TGCAGTGCCAGAATCACTTTTCTGGAGCAGTTCTTC
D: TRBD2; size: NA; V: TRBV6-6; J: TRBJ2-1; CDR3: CASSSGGFNEQFF; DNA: TGTGCCAGCAGTTCGGGAGGGTTCAATGAGCAGTTCTTC
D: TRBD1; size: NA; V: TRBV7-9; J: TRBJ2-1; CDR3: CASSFAAGTGPNNEQFF; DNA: TGTGCCAGCAGCTTTGCGGCCGGGACAGGGCCTAACAATGAGCAGTTCTTC
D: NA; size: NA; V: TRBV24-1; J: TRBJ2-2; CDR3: CATLQLPGNRLSGELFF; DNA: TGTGCCACCTTACAGCTGCCGGGAAATCGACTATCCGGGGAGCTGTTTTTT
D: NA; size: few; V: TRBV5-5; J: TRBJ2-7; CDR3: CASSFDTAVSEQYF; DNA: TGTGCCAGCAGCTTTGACACGGCGGTGAGCGAGCAGTACTTC
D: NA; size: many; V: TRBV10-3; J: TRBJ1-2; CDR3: CAISLGAGMYGYTF; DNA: TGTGCCATCAGCTTAGGGGCCGGGATGTATGGCTACACCTTC
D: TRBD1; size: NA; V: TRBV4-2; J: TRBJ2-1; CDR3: CASRPWTGGDYNEQFF; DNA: TGTGCCAGCAGGCCATGGACAGGGGGCGATTACAATGAGCAGTTCTTC
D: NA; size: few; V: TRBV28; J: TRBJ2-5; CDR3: CASSTRHNQETQYF; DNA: TGTGCCAGCAGCACCAGACACAACCAAGAGACCCAGTACTTC
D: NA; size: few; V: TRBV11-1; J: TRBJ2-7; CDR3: CASSLGSVTMQEQYF; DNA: TGTGCCAGCAGCTTAGGGTCAGTAACGATGCAGGAGCAGTACTTC
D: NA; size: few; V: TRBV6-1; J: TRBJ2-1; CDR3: CASGFRAQFF; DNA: TGTGCCAGCGGCTTCAGGGCTCAGTTCTTC
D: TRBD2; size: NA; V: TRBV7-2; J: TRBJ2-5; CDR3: CASSLVGGWVQETQYF; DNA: TGTGCCAGCAGCTTAGTGGGGGGGTGGGTCCAAGAGACCCAGTACTTC
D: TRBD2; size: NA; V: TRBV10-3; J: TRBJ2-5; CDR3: CAIRETSGKETQYF; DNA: TGTGCCATCCGTGAAACTAGCGGGAAAGAGACCCAGTACTTT
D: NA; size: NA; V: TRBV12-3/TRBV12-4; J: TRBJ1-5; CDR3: CASSFGGSGNQPQHF; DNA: TGTGCCAGCAGTTTCGGGGGATCGGGCAATCAGCCCCAGCATTTT
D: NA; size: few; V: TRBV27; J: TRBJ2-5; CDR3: CASSRAGAEETQYF; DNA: TGTGCCAGCAGCCGAGCAGGGGCCGAAGAGACCCAGTACTTC
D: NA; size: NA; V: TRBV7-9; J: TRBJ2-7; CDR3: CASSLIRAGNHEQYF; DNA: TGTGCCAGCAGCTTAATCCGGGCAGGGAATCACGAGCAGTACTTC
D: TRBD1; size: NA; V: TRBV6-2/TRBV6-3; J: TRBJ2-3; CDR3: CASERGRADTQYF; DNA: TGTGCTTCGGAGAGGGGGCGGGCAGATACGCAGTATTTT
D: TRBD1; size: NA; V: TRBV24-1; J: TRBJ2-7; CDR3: CATSDPLRQGSYNEQYF; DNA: TGTGCCACCAGTGATCCCCTCCGACAGGGGTCCTACAATGAGCAGTACTTC
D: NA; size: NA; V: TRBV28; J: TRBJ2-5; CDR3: CASSLLQPKKETQYF; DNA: TGTGCCAGCAGTTTACTACAGCCTAAAAAAGAGACCCAGTACTTC
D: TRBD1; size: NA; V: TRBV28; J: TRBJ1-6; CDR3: CASNNGQGRNSPLHF; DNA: TGTGCCAGCAATAACGGACAGGGACGGAATTCACCCCTCCACTTT
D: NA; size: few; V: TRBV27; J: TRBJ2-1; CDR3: CASSFAAQSSYNEQFF; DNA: TGTGCCAGCAGTTTCGCGGCGCAGAGCTCCTACAATGAGCAGTTCTTC
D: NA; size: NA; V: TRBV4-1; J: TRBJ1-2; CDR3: CASSQEYGREYYYGYTF; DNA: TGCGCCAGCAGCCAAGAATACGGCAGGGAGTATTACTATGGCTACACCTTC
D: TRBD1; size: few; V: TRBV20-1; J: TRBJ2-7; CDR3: CSASHRGHYEQYF; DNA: TGCAGTGCTAGCCACAGGGGCCACTACGAGCAGTACTTC
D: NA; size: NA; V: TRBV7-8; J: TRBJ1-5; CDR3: CASSLVEINQPQHF; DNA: TGTGCCAGCAGCCTCGTGGAAATCAATCAGCCCCAGCATTTT
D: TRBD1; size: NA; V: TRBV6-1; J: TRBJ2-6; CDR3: CASSDQGALGANVLTF; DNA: TGTGCCAGCAGTGACCAGGGGGCGCTTGGGGCCAACGTCCTGACTTTC
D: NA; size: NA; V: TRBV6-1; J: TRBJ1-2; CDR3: CASSVVRVLYGYTF; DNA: TGTGCCAGCAGTGTAGTGAGGGTACTCTATGGCTACACCTTC
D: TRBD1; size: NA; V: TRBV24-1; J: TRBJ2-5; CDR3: CATSDLTGAETQYF; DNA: TGTGCCACCAGTGATTTAACAGGGGCCGAGACCCAGTACTTC
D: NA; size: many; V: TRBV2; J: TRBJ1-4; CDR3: CASTVGQLGEKLFF; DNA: TGTGCCAGCACCGTCGGTCAATTGGGAGAAAAACTGTTTTTT
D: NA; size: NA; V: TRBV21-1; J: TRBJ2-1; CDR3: CASSKDPTSGCRRGGREQFF; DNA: TGTGCCAGCAGCAAAGACCCGACTAGCGGGTGTCGTCGTGGGGGGAGGGAGCAGTTCTTC
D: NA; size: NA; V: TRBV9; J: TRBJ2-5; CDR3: CASSVGIDQETQYF; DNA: TGTGCCAGCAGCGTAGGTATAGACCAAGAGACCCAGTACTTC
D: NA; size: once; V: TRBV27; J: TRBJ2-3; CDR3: CASSSQTRRWDTQYF; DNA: TGTGCCAGCAGTTCCCAGACTAGACGCTGGGATACGCAGTATTTT
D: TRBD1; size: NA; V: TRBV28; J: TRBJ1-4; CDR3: CANSTGTVGLKLFF; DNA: TGTGCCAACAGCACTGGGACAGTGGGTCTCAAACTGTTTTTT
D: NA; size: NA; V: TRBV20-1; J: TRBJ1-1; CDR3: CSAHPPPPLNTEAFF; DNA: TGCAGTGCTCATCCACCCCCCCCTCTGAACACTGAAGCTTTCTTT
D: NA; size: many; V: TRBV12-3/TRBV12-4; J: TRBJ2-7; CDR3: CASSPNDREDEQYF; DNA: TGTGCCAGCAGTCCGAATGACAGGGAGGACGAGCAGTACTTC
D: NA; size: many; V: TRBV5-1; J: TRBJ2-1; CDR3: CASSPGLLQSYNEQFF; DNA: TGCGCCAGCAGCCCAGGACTGCTGCAGTCCTACAATGAGCAGTTCTTC
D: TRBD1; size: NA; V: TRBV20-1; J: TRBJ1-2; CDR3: CSARRRQGRNYGYTF; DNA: TGCAGTGCTAGGCGACGACAGGGGCGAAACTATGGCTACACCTTC
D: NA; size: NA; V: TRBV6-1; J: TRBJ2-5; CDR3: CASSEVWQEPVQETQYF; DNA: TGTGCCAGCAGTGAAGTTTGGCAGGAGCCCGTACAAGAGACCCAGTACTTC
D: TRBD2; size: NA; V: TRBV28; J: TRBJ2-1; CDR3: CASSLWTGGLGNEQFF; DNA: TGTGCCAGCAGTTTATGGACGGGAGGGCTCGGGAATGAGCAGTTCTTC
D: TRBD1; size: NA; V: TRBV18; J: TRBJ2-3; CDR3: CASSPPRTGEDTQYF; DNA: TGTGCCAGCTCACCACCTCGGACAGGGGAAGATACGCAGTATTTT